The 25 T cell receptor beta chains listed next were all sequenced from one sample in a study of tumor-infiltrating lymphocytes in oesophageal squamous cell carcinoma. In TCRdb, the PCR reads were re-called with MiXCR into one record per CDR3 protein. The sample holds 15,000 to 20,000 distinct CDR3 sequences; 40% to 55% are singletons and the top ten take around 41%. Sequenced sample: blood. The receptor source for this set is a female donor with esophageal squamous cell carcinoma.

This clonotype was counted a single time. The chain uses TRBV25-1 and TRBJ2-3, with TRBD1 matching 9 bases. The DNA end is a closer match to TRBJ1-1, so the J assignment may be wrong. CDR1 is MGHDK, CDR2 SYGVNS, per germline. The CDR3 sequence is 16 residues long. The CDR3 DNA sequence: TGTGCCAGCAGCGGGATACTGACAGGGGGGAACACTGAAGCTTTCTTT. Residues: CASSGILTGGNTEAFF.

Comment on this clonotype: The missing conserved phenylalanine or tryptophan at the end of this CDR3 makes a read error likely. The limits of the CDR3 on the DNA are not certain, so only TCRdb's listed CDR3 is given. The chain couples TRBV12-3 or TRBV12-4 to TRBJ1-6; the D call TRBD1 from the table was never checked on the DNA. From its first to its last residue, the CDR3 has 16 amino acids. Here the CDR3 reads CASSSSTGDYEQYFGP.

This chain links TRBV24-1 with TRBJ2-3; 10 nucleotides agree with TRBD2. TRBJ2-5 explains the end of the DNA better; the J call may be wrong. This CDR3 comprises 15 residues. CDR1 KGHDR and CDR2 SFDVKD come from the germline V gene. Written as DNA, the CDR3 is TGTGCCACCAGTGAACTAACTAGCGGGAAAGAGACCCAGTACTTC. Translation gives CATSELTSGKETQYF.

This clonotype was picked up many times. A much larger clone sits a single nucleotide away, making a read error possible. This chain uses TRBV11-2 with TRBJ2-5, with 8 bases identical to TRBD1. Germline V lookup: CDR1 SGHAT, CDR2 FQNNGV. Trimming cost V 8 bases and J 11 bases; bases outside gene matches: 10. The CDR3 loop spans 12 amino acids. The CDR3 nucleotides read TGTGCCAGCGGCCCGGACAGGGCAGCACAGTACTTC. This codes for CASGPDRAAQYF. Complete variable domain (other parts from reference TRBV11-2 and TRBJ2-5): EAGVAQSPRYKIIEKRQSVAFWCNPISGHATLYWYQQILGQGPKLLIQFQNNGVVDDSQLPKDRFSAERLKGVDSTLKIQPAKLEDSAVYLCASGPDRAAQYFGPGTRLLVL.

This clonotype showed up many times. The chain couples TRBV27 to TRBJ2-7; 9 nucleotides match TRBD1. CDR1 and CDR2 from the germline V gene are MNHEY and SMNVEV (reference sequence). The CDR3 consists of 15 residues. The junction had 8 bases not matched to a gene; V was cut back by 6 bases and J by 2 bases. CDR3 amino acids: CASSAATGGAYEQYF. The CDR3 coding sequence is TGTGCCAGCAGCGCAGCGACAGGGGGAGCCTACGAGCAGTACTTC.

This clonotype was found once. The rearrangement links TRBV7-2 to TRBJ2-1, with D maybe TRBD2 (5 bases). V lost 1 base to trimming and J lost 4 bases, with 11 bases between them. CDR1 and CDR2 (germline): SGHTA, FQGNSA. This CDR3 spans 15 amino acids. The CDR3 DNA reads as TGTGCCAGCAGCTTAGGCGCGGGTCGGTACAATGAGCAGTTCTTC. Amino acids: CASSLGAGRYNEQFF.

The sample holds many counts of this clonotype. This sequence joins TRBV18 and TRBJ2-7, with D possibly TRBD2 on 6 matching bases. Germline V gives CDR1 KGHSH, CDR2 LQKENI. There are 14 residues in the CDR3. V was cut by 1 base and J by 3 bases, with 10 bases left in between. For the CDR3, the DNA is TGTGCCAGCTCACCACAGGAGGGTTACTACGAGCAGTACTTC. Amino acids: CASSPQEGYYEQYF.

The CDR3 coding sequence is TGTGCCAGTGGAGCGGGGTTTGGGGATGAGCAGTACTTC. It is translated as CASGAGFGDEQYF. The rearrangement uses TRBV19 and TRBJ2-1; 7 bases map to TRBD2. The J call is uncertain, as TRBJ2-7 better fits the DNA end. The CDR3 extends over 13 amino acids. Germline V gene data show CDR1 as LNHDA and CDR2 as SQIVND (reference sequence).

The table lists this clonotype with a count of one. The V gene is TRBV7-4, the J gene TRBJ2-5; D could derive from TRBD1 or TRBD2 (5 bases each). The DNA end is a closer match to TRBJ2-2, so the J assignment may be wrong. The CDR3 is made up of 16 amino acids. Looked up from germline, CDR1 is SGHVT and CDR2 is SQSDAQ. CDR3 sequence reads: CASRALGGPNTGELFF. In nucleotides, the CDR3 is TGTGCCAGCAGGGCACTTGGGGGTCCGAACACCGGGGAGCTGTTTTTT.

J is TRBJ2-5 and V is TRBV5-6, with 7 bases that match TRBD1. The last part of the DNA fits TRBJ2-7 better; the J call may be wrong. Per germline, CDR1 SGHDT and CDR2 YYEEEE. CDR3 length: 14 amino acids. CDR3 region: CASSSPDRAYEQYF. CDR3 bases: TGTGCCAGCAGCTCTCCCGACAGGGCCTACGAGCAGTACTTC.

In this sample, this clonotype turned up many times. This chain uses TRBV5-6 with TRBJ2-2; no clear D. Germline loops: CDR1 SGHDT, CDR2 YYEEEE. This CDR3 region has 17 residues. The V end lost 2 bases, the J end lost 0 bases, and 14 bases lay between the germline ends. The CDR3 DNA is TGTGCCAGCAGCTTAGGCCCGAAGGCAGCGAACACCGGGGAGCTGTTTTTT. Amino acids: CASSLGPKAANTGELFF.

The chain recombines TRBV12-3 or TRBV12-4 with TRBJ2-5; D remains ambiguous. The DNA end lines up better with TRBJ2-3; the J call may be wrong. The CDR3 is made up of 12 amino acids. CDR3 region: CASTVTADTQYF. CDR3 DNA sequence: TGTGCCAGCACCGTGACGGCAGATACGCAGTATTTT.

The CDR3 sequence is CATSARQETQYF. CDR3 nucleotide sequence: TGTGCCACCAGTGCTCGCCAAGAGACCCAGTACTTC. The chain is built from TRBV24-1 and TRBJ2-7, with D unresolved. The end of the DNA fits TRBJ2-5 better, so the J call may be wrong. Germline CDR1 is KGHDR and CDR2 is SFDVKD. CDR3 size: 12 residues.

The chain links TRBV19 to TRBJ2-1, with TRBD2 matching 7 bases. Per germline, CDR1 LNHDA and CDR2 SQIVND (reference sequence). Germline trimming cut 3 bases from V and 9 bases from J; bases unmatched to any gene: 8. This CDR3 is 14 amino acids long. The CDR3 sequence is CASSIGLEVGEQFF. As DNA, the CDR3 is TGTGCCAGTAGTATTGGACTAGAAGTGGGTGAGCAGTTCTTC.

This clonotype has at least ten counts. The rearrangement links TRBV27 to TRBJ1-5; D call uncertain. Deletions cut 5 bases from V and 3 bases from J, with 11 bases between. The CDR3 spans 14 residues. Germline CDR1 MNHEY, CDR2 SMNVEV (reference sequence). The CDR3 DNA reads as TGTGCCAGCAGTGCTGGACTGAACAATCAGCCCCAGCATTTT. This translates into CASSAGLNNQPQHF.

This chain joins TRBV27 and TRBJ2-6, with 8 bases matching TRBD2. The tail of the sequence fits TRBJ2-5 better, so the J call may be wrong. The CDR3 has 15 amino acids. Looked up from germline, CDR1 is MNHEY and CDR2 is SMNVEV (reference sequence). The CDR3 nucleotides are TGTGCCAGCAGTTCCCGAAGCGGGAGTAGGGAGACCCAGTACTTC. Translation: CASSSRSGSRETQYF.

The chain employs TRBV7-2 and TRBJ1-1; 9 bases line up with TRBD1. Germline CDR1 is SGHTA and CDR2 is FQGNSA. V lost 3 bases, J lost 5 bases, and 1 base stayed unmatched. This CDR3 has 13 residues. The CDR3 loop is CASSLTGGTEAFF. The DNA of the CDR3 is TGTGCCAGCAGCTTGACAGGGGGGACTGAAGCTTTCTTT.

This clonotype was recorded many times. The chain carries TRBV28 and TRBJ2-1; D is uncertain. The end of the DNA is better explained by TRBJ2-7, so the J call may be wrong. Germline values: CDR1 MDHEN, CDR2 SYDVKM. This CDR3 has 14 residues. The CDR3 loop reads CASSITISYNEQYF. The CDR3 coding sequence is TGTGCCAGCAGCATAACTATCTCCTACAATGAGCAGTACTTC.

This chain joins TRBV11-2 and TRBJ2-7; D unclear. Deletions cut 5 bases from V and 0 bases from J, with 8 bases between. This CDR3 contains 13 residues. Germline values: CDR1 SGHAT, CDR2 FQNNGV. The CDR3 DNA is TGTGCCAGCAGCCTATGGCGCTCCTACGAGCAGTACTTC. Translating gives CASSLWRSYEQYF. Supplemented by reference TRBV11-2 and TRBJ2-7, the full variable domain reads EAGVAQSPRYKIIEKRQSVAFWCNPISGHATLYWYQQILGQGPKLLIQFQNNGVVDDSQLPKDRFSAERLKGVDSTLKIQPAKLEDSAVYLCASSLWRSYEQYFGPGTRLTVT.

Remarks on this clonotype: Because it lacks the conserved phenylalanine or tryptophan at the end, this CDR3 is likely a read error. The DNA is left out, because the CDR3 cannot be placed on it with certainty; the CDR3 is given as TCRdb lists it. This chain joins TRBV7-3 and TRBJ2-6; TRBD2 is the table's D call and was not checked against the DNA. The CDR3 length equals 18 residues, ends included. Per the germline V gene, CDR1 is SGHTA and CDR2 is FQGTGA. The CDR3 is CASSLSPTSGYNEQFFGA.

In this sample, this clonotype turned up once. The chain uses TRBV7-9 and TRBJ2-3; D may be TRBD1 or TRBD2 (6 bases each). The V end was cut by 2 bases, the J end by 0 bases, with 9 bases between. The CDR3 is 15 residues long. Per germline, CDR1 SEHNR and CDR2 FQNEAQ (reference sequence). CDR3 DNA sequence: TGTGCCAGCAGCTTAAGGGGGGTTAGCACAGATACGCAGTATTTT. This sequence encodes CASSLRGVSTDTQYF.

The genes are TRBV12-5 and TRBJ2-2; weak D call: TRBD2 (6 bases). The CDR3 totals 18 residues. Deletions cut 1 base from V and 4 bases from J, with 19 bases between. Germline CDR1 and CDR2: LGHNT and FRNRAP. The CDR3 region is CASGLASGHVPITGELFF. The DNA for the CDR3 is TGTGCTAGTGGTTTGGCCAGCGGGCATGTCCCGATCACCGGGGAGCTGTTTTTT.

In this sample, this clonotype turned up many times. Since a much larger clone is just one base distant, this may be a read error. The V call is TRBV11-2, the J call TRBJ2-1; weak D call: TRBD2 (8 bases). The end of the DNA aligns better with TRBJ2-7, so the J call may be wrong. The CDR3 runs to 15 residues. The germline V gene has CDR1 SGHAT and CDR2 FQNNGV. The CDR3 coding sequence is TGTGCCAGCAGCTCGGGAGGGGGCCCCTACAATGAGCAGTACTTC. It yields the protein CASSSGGGPYNEQYF.

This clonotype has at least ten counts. CDR3 DNA sequence: TGTGCCAGCAGTCCCCGGACAGGGGTAGGGACTGAAGCTTTCTTT. Translated: CASSPRTGVGTEAFF. This chain joins TRBV12-3 or TRBV12-4 and TRBJ1-1; 9 nucleotides match TRBD1. Trimming cost V 5 bases and J 5 bases; bases outside gene matches: 9. This CDR3 comprises 15 residues.

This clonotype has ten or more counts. The CDR3, as DNA: TGTGCCACCTCCGGGACAGAAGTGGAAAAACTGTTTTTT. The encoded protein is CATSGTEVEKLFF. The chain carries TRBV24-1 and TRBJ1-4; 7 bases agree with TRBD1. Trimming cost V 9 bases and J 8 bases; bases outside gene matches: 8. Germline assignment: CDR1 KGHDR and CDR2 SFDVKD. The CDR3 contains 13 residues.